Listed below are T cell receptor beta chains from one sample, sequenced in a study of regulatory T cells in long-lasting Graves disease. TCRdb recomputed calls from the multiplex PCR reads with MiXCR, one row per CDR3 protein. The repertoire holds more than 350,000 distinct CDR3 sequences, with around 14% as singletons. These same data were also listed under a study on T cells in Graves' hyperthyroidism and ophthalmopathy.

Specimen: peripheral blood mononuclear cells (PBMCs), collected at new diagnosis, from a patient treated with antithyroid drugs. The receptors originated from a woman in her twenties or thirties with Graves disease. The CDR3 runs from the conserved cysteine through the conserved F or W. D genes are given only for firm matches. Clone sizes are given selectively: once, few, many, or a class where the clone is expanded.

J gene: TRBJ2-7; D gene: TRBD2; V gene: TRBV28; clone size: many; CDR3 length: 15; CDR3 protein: CASSSTSGAAYEQYF; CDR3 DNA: TGTGCCAGCAGCTCGACTAGCGGGGCCGCCTACGAGCAGTACTTC
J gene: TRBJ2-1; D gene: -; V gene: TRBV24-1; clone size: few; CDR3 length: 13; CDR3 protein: CATSPRGAYEQFF; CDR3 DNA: TGTGCCACCAGCCCACGGGGGGCTTATGAGCAGTTCTTC
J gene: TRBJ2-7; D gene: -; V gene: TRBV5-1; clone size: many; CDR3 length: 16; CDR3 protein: CASSLGTGAVTYEQYF; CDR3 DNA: TGCGCCAGCAGCCTGGGGACCGGAGCGGTTACCTACGAGCAGTACTTC
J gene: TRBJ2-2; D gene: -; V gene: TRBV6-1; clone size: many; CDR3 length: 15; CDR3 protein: CASSTGAENTGELFF; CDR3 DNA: TGTGCCAGCAGTACAGGCGCGGAGAACACCGGGGAGCTGTTTTTT
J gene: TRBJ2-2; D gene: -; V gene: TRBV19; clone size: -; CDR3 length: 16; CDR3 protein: CASSIGGAGSTGELFF; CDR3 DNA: TGTGCCAGTAGTATCGGAGGCGCGGGGAGCACCGGGGAGCTGTTTTTT
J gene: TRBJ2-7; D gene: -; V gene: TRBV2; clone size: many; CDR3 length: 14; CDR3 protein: CASSGSTGLYEQYF; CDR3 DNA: TGTGCCAGCAGTGGTAGTACAGGGCTGTACGAGCAGTACTTC
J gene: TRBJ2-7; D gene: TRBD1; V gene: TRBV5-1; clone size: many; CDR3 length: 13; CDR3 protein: CASSTAGGNEQYF; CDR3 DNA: TGCGCCAGCAGTACCGCAGGGGGCAACGAGCAGTACTTC
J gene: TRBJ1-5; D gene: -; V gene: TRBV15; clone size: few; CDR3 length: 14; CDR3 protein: CATSRTQPDQPQHF; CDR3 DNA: TGTGCCACCAGCAGAACGCAGCCGGATCAGCCCCAGCATTTT
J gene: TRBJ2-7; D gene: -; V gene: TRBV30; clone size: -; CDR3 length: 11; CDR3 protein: CAWSAVSEQYF; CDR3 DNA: TGTGCCTGGAGTGCGGTCAGCGAGCAGTACTTC
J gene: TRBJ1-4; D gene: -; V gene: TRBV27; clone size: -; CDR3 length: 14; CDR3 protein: CASSLRGTNEKLFF; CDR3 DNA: TGTGCCAGCAGTTTAAGAGGAACTAATGAAAAACTGTTTTTT
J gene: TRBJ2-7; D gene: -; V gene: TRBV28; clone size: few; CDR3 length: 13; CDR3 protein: CAARRGGDYEQYF; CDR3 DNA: TGTGCCGCAAGGCGCGGCGGAGACTACGAGCAGTACTTC
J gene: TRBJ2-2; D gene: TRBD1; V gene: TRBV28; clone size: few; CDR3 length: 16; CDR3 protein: CASSPSGTGNTGELFF; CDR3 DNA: TGTGCCAGCAGTCCATCCGGGACAGGGAACACCGGGGAGCTGTTTTTT
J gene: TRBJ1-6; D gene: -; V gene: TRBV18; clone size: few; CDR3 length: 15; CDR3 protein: CASSPFSSDNSPLHF; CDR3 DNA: TGTGCCAGCTCCCCCTTTTCGTCCGATAATTCACCCCTCCACTTT
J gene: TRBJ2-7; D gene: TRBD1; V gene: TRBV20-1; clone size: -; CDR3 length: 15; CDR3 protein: CSARAPGQWIYEQYF; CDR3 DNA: TGCAGTGCTAGAGCCCCGGGACAGTGGATCTACGAGCAGTACTTC
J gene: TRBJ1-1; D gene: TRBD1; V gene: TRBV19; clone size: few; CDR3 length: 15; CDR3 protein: CASSFWTGVGTEAFF; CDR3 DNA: TGTGCCAGTAGTTTTTGGACAGGGGTTGGAACTGAAGCTTTCTTT
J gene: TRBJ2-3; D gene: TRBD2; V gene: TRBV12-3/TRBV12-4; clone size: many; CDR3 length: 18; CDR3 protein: CASSSGLAVGLATDTQYF; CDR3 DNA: TGTGCCAGCAGTTCGGGACTAGCAGTGGGTTTGGCCACAGATACGCAGTATTTT
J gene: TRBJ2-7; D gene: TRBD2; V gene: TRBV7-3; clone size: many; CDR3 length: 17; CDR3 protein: CASSPLPPSGRPYEQYF; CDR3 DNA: TGTGCCAGCAGCCCCCTCCCACCTAGCGGGAGGCCGTACGAGCAGTACTTC
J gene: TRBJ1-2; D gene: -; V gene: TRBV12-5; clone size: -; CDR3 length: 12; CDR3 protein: CASRGLNYGYTF; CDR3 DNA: TGTGCTAGCCGCGGCCTGAACTATGGCTACACCTTC
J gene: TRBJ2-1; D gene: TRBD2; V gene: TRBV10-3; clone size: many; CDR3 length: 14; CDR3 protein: CAISQGGLAGEQFF; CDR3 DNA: TGTGCCATCTCGCAGGGGGGACTAGCAGGAGAGCAGTTCTTC
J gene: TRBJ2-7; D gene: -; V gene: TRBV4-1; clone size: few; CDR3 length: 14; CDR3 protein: CASSQVAQFYEQYF; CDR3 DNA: TGCGCCAGCAGCCAAGTTGCGCAGTTCTACGAGCAGTACTTC
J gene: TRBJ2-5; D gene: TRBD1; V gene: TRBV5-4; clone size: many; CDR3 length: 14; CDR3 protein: CASSPGTGQETQYF; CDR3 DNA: TGTGCCAGCAGCCCCGGGACAGGCCAAGAGACCCAGTACTTC
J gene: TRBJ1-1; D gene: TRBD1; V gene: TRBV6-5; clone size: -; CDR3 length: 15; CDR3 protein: CASSSGRQGSTEAFF; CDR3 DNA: TGTGCCAGCAGTTCTGGTCGACAGGGCAGCACTGAAGCTTTCTTT
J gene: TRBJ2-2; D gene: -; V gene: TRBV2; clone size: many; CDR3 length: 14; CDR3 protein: CASIEGEYTGELFF; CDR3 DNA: TGTGCCAGCATCGAAGGAGAGTACACCGGGGAGCTGTTTTTT
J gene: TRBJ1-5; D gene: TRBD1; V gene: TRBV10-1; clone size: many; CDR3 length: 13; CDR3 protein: CASSGDRDQPQHF; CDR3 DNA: TGCGCCAGCAGTGGGGACAGGGATCAGCCCCAGCATTTT
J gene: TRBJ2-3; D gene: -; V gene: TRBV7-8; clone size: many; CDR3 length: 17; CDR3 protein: CASSLLPDSVNTDTQYF; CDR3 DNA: TGTGCCAGCAGCCTACTCCCCGACAGCGTCAACACAGATACGCAGTATTTT
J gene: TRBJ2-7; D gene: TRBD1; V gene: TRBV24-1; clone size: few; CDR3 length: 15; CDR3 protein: CATSDWGTGFDEQYF; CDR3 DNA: TGTGCCACCAGTGATTGGGGGACAGGTTTTGATGAGCAGTACTTC
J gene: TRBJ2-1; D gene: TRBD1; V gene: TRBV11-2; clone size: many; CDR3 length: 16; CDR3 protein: CASSSPGTGYMSEQFF; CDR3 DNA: TGTGCCAGCAGCTCACCCGGGACAGGGTACATGAGTGAGCAGTTCTTC
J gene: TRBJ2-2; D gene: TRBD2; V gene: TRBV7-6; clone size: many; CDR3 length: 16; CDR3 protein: CASSSFPSGRTGELFF; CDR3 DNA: TGTGCCAGCAGCTCCTTTCCTAGCGGGAGGACCGGGGAGCTGTTTTTT
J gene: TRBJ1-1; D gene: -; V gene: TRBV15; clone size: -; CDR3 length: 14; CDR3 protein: CATRDRERNTEAFF; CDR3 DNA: TGTGCCACCCGGGACCGCGAACGGAACACTGAAGCTTTCTTT
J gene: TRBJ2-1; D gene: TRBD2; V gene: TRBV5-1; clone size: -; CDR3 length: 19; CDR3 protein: CASRSSGLAGGLGYNEQFF; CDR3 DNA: TGCGCCAGCCGATCCTCGGGCCTAGCGGGGGGACTGGGCTACAATGAGCAGTTCTTC
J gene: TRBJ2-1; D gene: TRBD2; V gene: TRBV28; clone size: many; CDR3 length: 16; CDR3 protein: CASSWAGSGRNNEQFF; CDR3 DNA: TGTGCCAGCAGTTGGGCTGGTAGCGGGAGGAACAATGAGCAGTTCTTC
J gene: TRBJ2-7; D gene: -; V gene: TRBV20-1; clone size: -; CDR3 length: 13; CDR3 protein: CSASPGTQPEQYF; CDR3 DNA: TGCAGTGCGTCGCCGGGAACTCAGCCCGAGCAGTACTTC
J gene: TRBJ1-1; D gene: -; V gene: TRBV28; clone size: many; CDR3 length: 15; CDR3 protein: CASSLVETAGTEAFF; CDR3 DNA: TGTGCCAGCAGTTTAGTGGAAACCGCGGGCACTGAAGCTTTCTTT
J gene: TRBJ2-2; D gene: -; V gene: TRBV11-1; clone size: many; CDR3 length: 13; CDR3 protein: CASSLGTPGELFF; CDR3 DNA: TGTGCCAGCAGCTTAGGGACCCCCGGGGAGCTGTTTTTT
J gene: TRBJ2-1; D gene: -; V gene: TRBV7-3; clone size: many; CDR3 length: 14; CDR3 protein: CASSSAGLYNEQFF; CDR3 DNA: TGTGCCAGCAGCTCCGCGGGGCTATACAATGAGCAGTTCTTC
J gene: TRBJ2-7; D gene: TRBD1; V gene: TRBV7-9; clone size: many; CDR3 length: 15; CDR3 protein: CASSLWGTGADEQYF; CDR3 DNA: TGTGCCAGCAGCTTATGGGGGACAGGGGCGGACGAGCAGTACTTC
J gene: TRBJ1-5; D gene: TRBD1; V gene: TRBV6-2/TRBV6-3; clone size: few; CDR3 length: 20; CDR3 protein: CASSERVAGSTGGSNQPQHF; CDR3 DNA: TGTGCCAGCAGTGAAAGAGTCGCAGGATCGACAGGGGGTTCCAATCAGCCCCAGCATTTT
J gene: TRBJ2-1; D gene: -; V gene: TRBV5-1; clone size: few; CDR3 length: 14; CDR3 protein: CASSLVKGKDEQFF; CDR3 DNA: TGCGCCAGCAGCTTGGTTAAAGGGAAGGATGAGCAGTTCTTC
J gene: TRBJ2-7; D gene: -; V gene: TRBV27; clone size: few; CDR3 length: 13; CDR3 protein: CASSLGGVGEQYF; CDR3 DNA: TGTGCCAGCAGTTTAGGCGGGGTAGGGGAGCAGTACTTC
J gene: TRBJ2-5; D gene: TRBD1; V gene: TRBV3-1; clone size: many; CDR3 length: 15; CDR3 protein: CASSQENRGPETQYF; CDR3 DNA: TGTGCCAGCAGCCAAGAAAACAGGGGTCCGGAGACCCAGTACTTC
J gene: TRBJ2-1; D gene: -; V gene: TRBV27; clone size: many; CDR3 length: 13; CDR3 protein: CASSLRQGYEQFF; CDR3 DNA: TGTGCCAGCAGTTTAAGGCAGGGCTATGAGCAGTTCTTC